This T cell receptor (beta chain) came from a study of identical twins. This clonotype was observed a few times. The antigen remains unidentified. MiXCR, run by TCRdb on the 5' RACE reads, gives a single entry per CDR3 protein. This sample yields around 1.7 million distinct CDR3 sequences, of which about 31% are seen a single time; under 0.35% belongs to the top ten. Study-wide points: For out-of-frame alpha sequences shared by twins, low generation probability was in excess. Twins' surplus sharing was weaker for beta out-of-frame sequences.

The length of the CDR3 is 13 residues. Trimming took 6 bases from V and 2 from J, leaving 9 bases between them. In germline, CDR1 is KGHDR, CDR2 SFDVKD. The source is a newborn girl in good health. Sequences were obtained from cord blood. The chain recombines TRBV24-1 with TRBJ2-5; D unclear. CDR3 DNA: TGTGCCACCAGTAACAGTCCACAAGAGACCCAGTACTTC. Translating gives CATSNSPQETQYF.